By share of the sample, the clone carrying this T cell receptor (beta chain) is medium-sized. These data originate in a study of CXCR4 blockade with PD-1 therapy in pancreatic cancer. The germline V gene encodes CDR1 SGDLS and CDR2 YYNGEE. The CDR3 contains 15 residues. V was clipped by 5 bases and J by 0 bases, with 14 bases between them. Profiling relied on immunoSEQ multiplex PCR, and the TCRdb table lists in-frame clones only, not all of them. Among about 4,000 clones listed, 35% to 45% were seen once. The rearrangement joins TRBV9 to TRBJ1-1; D remains ambiguous. Sequencing used tumor tissue. This TCR derives from a human donor with pancreatic ductal adenocarcinoma. Here the CDR3 DNA reads TGTGCCAGCAGTGTGTATAGGCACCTGAACACTGAAGCTTTCTTT. This gives the protein CASSVYRHLNTEAFF.